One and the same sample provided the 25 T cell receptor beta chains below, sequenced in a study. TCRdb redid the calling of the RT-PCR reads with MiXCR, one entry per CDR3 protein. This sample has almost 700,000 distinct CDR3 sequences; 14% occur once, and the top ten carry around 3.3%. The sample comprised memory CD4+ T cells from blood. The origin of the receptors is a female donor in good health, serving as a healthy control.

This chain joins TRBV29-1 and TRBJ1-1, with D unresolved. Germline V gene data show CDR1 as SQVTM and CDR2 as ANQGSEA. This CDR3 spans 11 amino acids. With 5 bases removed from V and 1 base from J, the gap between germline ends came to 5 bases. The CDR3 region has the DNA TGCAGCGTTTTCGGGAACACTGAAGCTTTCTTT. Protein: CSVFGNTEAFF.

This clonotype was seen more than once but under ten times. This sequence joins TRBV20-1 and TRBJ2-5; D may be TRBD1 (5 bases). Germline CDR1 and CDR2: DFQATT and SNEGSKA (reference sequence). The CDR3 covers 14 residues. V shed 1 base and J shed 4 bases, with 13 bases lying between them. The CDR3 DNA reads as TGCAGTGCTAGAGGATTTCAGGGTGGAGAGACCCAGTACTTC. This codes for CSARGFQGGETQYF.

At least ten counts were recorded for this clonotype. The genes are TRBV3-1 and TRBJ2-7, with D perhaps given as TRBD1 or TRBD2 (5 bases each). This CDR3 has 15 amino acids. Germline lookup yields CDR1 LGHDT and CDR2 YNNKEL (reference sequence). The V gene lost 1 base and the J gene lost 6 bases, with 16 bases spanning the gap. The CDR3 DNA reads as TGTGCCAGCAGCCAAGTCTCGCAGGGAGTTCCCGAGCAGTACTTC. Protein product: CASSQVSQGVPEQYF.

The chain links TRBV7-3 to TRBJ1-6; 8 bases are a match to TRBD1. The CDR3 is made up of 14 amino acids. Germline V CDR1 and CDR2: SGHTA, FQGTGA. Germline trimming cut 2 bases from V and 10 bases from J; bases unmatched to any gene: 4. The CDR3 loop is CASSLGQGGSPLHF. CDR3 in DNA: TGTGCCAGCAGCTTAGGACAGGGCGGGTCACCCCTCCACTTT.

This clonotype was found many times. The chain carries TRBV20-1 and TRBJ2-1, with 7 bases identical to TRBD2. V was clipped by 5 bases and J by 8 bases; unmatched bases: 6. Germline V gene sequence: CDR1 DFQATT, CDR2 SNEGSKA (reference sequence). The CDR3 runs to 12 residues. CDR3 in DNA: TGCAGTGCTCCATACCTAGCGGATGAGCAGTTCTTC. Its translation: CSAPYLADEQFF.

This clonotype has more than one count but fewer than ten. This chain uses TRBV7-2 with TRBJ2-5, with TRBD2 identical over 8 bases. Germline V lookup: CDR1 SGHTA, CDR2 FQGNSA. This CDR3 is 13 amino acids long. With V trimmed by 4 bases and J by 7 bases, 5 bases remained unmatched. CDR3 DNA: TGTGCCAGCAGCTCGGGAGGGGCGGGGACCCAGTACTTC. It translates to CASSSGGAGTQYF.

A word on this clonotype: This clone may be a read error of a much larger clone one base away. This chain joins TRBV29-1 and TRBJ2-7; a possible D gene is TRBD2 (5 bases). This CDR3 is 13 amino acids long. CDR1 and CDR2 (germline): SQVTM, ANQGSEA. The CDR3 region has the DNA TGCAGCGTTGTTCGGGTTGAGGGTGACGAGCTGTACTTC. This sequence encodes CSVVRVEGDELYF.

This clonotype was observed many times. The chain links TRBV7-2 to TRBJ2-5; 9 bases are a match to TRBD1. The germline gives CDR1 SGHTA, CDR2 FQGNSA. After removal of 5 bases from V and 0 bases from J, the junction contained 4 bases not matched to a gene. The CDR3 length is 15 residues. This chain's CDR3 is CASSPRDRDQETQYF. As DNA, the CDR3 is TGTGCCAGCAGCCCCCGGGACAGGGACCAAGAGACCCAGTACTTC. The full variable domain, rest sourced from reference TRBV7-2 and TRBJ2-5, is GAGVSQSPSNKVTEKGKDVELRCDPISGHTALYWYRQSLGQGLEFLIYFQGNSAPDKSGLPSDRFSAERTGGSVSTLTIQRTQQEDSAVYLCASSPRDRDQETQYFGPGTRLLVL.

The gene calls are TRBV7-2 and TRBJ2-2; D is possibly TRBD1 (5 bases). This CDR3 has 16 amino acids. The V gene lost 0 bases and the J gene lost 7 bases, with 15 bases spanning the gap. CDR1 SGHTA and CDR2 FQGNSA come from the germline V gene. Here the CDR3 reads CASSLAVTRVGGELFF. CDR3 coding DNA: TGTGCCAGCAGCTTAGCGGTGACCAGGGTAGGCGGGGAGCTGTTTTTT.

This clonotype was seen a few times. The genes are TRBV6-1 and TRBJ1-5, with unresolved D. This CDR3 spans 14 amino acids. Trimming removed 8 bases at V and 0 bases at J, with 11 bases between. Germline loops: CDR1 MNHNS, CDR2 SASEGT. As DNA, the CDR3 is TGTGCCAGCTGCCCGGAACATAGCAATCAGCCCCAGCATTTT. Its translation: CASCPEHSNQPQHF.

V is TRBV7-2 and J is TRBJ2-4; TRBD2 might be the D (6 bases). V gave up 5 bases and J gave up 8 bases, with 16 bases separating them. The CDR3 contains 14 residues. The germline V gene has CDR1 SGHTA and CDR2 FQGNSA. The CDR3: CASSRDLREDIQYF. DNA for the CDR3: TGTGCCAGCAGCCGCGACTTAAGGGAGGACATTCAGTACTTC.

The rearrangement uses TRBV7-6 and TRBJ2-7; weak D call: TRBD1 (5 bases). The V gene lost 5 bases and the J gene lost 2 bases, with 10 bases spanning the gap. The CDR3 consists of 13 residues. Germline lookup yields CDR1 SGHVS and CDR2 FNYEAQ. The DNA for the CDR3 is TGTGCCAGCAGCCAGCAGGGCCCCTACGAGCAGTACTTC. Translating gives CASSQQGPYEQYF.

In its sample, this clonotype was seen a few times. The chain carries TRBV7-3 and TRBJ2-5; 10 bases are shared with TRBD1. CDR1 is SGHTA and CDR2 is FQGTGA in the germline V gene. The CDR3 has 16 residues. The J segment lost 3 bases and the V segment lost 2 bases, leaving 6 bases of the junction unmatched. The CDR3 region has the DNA TGTGCCAGCAGCTTATACGCGGGGACAGGGGAAGAGACCCAGTACTTC. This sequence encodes CASSLYAGTGEETQYF. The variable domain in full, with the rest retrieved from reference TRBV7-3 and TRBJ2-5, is GAGVSQTPSNKVTEKGKYVELRCDPISGHTALYWYRQSLGQGPEFLIYFQGTGAADDSGLPNDRFFAVRPEGSVSTLKIQRTERGDSAVYLCASSLYAGTGEETQYFGPGTRLLVL.

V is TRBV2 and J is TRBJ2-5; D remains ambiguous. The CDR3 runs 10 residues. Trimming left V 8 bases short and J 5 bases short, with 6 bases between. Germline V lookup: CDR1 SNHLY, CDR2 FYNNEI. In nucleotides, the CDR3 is TGTGCCAGCGAGGTGGAGACCCAGTACTTC. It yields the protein CASEVETQYF.

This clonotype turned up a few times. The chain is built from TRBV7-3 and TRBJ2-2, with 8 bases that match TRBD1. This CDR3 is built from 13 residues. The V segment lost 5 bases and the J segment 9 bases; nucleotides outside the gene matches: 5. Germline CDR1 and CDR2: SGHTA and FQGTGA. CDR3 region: CASSPGQGRELFF. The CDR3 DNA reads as TGTGCCAGCAGCCCAGGACAGGGCAGGGAGCTGTTTTTT.

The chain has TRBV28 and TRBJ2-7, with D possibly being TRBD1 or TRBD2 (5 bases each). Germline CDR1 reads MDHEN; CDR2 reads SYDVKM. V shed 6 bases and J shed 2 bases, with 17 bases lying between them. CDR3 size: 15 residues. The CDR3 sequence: CASSLAGTSTYEQYF. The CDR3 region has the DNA TGTGCCAGCAGCCTTGCCGGGACGTCTACCTACGAGCAGTACTTC.

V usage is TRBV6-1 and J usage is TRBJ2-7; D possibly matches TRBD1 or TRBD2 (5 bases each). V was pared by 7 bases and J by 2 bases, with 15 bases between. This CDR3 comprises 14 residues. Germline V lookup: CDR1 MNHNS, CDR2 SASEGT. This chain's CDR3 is CASKTGTVTYEQYF. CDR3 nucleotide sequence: TGTGCCAGCAAGACCGGGACGGTGACCTACGAGCAGTACTTC.

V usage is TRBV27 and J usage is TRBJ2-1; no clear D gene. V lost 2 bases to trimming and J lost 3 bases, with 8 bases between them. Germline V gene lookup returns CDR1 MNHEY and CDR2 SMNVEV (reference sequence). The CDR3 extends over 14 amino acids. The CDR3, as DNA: TGTGCCAGCAGTTTACAGCCGGACTACAATGAGCAGTTCTTC. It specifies CASSLQPDYNEQFF.

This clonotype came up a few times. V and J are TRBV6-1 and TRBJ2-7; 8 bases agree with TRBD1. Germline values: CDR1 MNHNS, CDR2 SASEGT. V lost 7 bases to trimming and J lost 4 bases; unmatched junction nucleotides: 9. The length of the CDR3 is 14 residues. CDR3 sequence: CASKWGQERYEQYF. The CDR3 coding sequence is TGTGCCAGCAAATGGGGACAGGAGAGATACGAGCAGTACTTC.

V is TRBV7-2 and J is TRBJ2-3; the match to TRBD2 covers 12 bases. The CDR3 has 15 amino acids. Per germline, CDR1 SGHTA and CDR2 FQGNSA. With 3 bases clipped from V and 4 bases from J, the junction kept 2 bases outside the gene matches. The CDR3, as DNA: TGTGCCAGCAGCTTTCTAGCGGGAGGGTCAGATACGCAGTATTTT. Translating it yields CASSFLAGGSDTQYF. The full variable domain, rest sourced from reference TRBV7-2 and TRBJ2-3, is GAGVSQSPSNKVTEKGKDVELRCDPISGHTALYWYRQSLGQGLEFLIYFQGNSAPDKSGLPSDRFSAERTGGSVSTLTIQRTQQEDSAVYLCASSFLAGGSDTQYFGPGTRLTVL.

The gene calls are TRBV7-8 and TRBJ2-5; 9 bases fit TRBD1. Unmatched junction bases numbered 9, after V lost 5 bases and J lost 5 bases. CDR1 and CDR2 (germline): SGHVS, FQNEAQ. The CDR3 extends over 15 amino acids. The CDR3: CASSVGTGIRETQYF. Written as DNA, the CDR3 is TGTGCCAGCAGCGTTGGGACAGGGATCAGGGAGACCCAGTACTTC.

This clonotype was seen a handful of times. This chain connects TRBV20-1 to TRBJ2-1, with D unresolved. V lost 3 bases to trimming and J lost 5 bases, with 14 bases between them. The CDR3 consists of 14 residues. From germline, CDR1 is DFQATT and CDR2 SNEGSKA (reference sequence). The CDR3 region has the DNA TGCAGTGCTAGGTTCATCCGGCAAAACAATGAGCAGTTCTTC. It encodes CSARFIRQNNEQFF.

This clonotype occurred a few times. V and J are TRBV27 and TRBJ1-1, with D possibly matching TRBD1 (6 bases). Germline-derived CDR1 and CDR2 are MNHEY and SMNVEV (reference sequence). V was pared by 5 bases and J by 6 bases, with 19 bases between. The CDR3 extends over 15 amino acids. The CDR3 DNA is TGTGCCAGCAGTATAGGGATTAACAGGGTACCTGAAGCTTTCTTT. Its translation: CASSIGINRVPEAFF.

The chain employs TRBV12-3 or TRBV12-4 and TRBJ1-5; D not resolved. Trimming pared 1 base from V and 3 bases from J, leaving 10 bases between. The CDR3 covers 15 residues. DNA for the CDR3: TGTGCCAGCAGTTTAGGCACTAGGGCCAATCAGCCCCAGCATTTT. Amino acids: CASSLGTRANQPQHF.

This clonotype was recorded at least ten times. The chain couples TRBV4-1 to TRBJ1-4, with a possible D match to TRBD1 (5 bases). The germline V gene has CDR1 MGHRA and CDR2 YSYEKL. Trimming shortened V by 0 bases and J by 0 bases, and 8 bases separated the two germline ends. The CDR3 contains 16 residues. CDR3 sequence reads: CASSQDAGATNEKLFF. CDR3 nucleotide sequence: TGCGCCAGCAGCCAAGATGCGGGGGCAACTAATGAAAAACTGTTTTTT.